This entry lists 2 T cell receptor beta chains sequenced from one sample in a study of cytomegalovirus exposure and HLA in healthy donors. PCR involved 60 Vbeta and 13 Jbeta primers. Assay used: immunoSEQ multiplex PCR; TCRdb lists only in-frame clones, some missing. The sample includes about 160,000 clones, 80% to 90% of them seen just once. What was sequenced was PBMCs. The origin of the receptors is a young woman in good health and CMV-seronegative.

This clone was detected a few times. V is TRBV7-2 and J is TRBJ2-1; 9 nucleotides agree with TRBD2. The CDR3 loop spans 12 amino acids. Germline trimming cut 5 bases from V and 15 bases from J; bases unmatched to any gene: 8. Germline values: CDR1 SGHTA, CDR2 FQGNSA. In nucleotides, the CDR3 is TGTGCCAGCAGCCACCCAGCGGGAGGCCCGTTCTTC. This encodes CASSHPAGGPFF.

In its sample, this clone was seen once. J is TRBJ2-6 and V is TRBV5-5; 7 bases map to TRBD1. The junction had 8 bases not matched to a gene; V was cut back by 3 bases and J by 5 bases. CDR1 and CDR2 from the germline V gene are SGHKS and YYEKEE (reference sequence). This CDR3 has 16 amino acids. CDR3 bases: TGTGCCAGCAGCTCAGATACAGGGGTCCGGGCCAACGTCCTGACTTTC. Translating it yields CASSSDTGVRANVLTF.